This T cell receptor (beta chain) was observed in a study of CD8 T cells in Susac syndrome. There are 15 residues in the CDR3. The V gene end was trimmed by 0 bases and the J gene end by 1 base; junction bases not matched to a gene: 6. The V gene's germline CDR1 is DFQATT and CDR2 SNEGSKA (reference sequence). Random hexamers served to reverse transcribe about 0.5 to 1 ug RNA. Multiplex PCR with immunoSEQ amplified the TCR beta CDR3 across 54 Vbeta and 13 Jbeta. TCRdb re-derived calls from the immunoSEQ multiplex PCR reads in MiXCR, one entry per CDR3 protein. The table lists about 140,000 distinct CDR3 sequences, 85% to 95% of them singletons. Sequencing targeted TCR beta in T cells from blood (CD8+ and CD4+). The multiple sclerosis control group was made up of treatment-naive patients with stable or active relapsing-remitting disease. TEMRA cells were enriched by FACS, while CD8+ and CD4+ T cells were obtained through a negative isolation that was performed magnetically.

Sequenced input: CD4+ T cells from PBMCs. This TCR was recovered from a human donor with multiple sclerosis. The V and J genes are TRBV20-1 and TRBJ2-7; 7 positions match TRBD1. The CDR3: CSARDGYRGSYEQYF. CDR3 DNA sequence: TGCAGTGCTAGAGATGGGTACAGGGGTTCCTACGAGCAGTACTTC.